A selection of T cell receptor beta chains follows, all from one sample in a study of T cell responses to AZD1222 COVID-19 vaccine. Generated by immunoSEQ multiplex PCR, the TCRdb table keeps only in-frame clones and is missing some. The sample yields around 120,000 clones, approximately 90% seen once. Sequencing used peripheral blood, obtained on day 0 of AZD1222 vaccination. Receptors were obtained from an adult in good health. Both conserved end residues are part of each CDR3.

j_call v_call cdr3_aa
TRBJ1-1 TRBV11-2 CASSLGWTENTEAFF
TRBJ2-7 TRBV11-3 CASKPRTGPTYEQYF
TRBJ2-1 TRBV18 CASSPSINNEQFF
TRBJ2-7 TRBV7-9 CASSPGGLAGIPYEQYF
TRBJ2-3 TRBV3-1/TRBV3-2 CASSPPFLDTQYF
TRBJ1-5 TRBV12-5 CASGLGSDQPQHF
TRBJ1-2 TRBV20-1 CSARRSYGYTF
TRBJ2-6 TRBV29-1 CSVETGANVLTF
TRBJ1-2 TRBV6-2/TRBV6-3 CASSYLVNDGYTF
TRBJ2-1 TRBV2 CASSEDLLLAAPNEQFF
TRBJ2-5 TRBV11-2 CASSGLAGVETQYF
TRBJ1-3 TRBV14 CASSLPRDGGNTIYF
TRBJ2-1 TRBV3-1/TRBV3-2 CASSHGTSGIYNEQFF
TRBJ2-5 TRBV5-1 CASSLERGGETQYF
TRBJ2-7 TRBV19 CASSTARGAGYEQYF
TRBJ2-7 TRBV28 CASSSPQGGRGPREQYF
TRBJ2-7 TRBV5-5 CASSYLAGVGYEQYF
TRBJ1-1 TRBV6-2/TRBV6-3 CASSYRGDTEAFF
TRBJ2-7 TRBV7-2 CASSLGGTRSYEQYF
TRBJ1-6 TRBV7-2 CASSLTGDGTPLHF